One and the same sample provided the 32 T cell receptor beta chains below, sequenced in a study of a mutant IDH1 vaccine in newly diagnosed glioma. These TCRs' antigens remain unknown. Specified time point: week 47, end of study. With topical imiquimod, each dose of the vaccine consisted of 300 ug of mutant IDH1 20-mer peptide. Libraries were prepared by immunoSEQ multiplex PCR; TCRdb keeps only in-frame clonotypes and omits some of them. The sample has 90,000 to 100,000 clones; over 85% are singletons. Specimen: PBMCs, collected from a glioma patient whose treatment included an IDH1 peptide vaccine. These receptors came from a woman aged 45 to 65 with glioma.

The genes are TRBV18 and TRBJ2-5; D gene ambiguous. The CDR3 has 14 amino acids. Trimming stripped 1 base from V and 1 base from J, with 7 bases between. The germline V gene encodes CDR1 KGHSH and CDR2 LQKENI. This CDR3 reads CASSPQNSQETQYF. The CDR3 DNA is TGTGCCAGCTCACCACAGAACAGCCAAGAGACCCAGTACTTC.

The V and J genes are TRBV2 and TRBJ2-7; TRBD2 might be the D (5 bases). The CDR3 runs to 13 residues. V lost 5 bases to trimming and J lost 3 bases, with 11 bases between them. Germline V gene lookup returns CDR1 SNHLY and CDR2 FYNNEI. The CDR3 DNA is TGTGCCAGCAGTTTACAACGGGGCTACGAGCAGTACTTC. Translation: CASSLQRGYEQYF.

The chain combines TRBV29-1 with TRBJ1-2; D perhaps matches TRBD1 (5 bases). Germline-derived CDR1 and CDR2 are SQVTM and ANQGSEA. The CDR3 is 11 amino acids. Trimming stripped 1 base from V and 8 bases from J, with 8 bases between. CDR3 loop: CSVEGGRGYTF. CDR3 DNA sequence: TGCAGCGTTGAAGGGGGCAGGGGCTACACCTTC.

With respect to this clone: The junction differs from germline at one of its ends, possibly a read error. The chain employs TRBV30 and TRBJ2-3; D is ambiguous. Per germline, CDR1 GTSNPN and CDR2 SVGIG (reference sequence). The CDR3 extends over 11 amino acids. DNA of the CDR3: TGTGCCTGGATCCCGTTAGATACGCAGTGTTTT. Translating gives CAWIPLDTQCF.

A few counts support this clone. The rearrangement joins TRBV5-1 to TRBJ2-7; 9 bases are shared with TRBD2. V shed 5 bases and J 7 bases; nucleotides not matched to a gene: 10. Looked up from germline, CDR1 is SGHRS and CDR2 is YFSETQ. The CDR3 has 14 amino acids. The DNA for the CDR3 is TGCGCCAGCAGTCGGGAGCGGGGGGACTGGGAGCAGTACTTC. Its protein product is CASSRERGDWEQYF.

This clone has only a few counts. This rearrangement joins TRBV5-1 to TRBJ2-2; either TRBD1 or TRBD2 may supply D (6 bases each). CDR3 length: 15 amino acids. The germline V and J ends were trimmed by 7 bases and 5 bases, with 18 bases remaining between them. CDR1 is SGHRS, CDR2 YFSETQ, per germline. The CDR3 sequence is CASSSPGGRTGELFF. DNA of the CDR3: TGCGCCAGCTCCTCCCCCGGGGGCAGGACCGGGGAGCTGTTTTTT. Based on the CDR3 plus reference TRBV5-1 and TRBJ2-2, the full variable domain is KAGVTQTPRYLIKTRGQQVTLSCSPISGHRSVSWYQQTPGQGLQFLFEYFSETQRNKGNFPGRFSGRQFSNSRSEMNVSTLELGDSALYLCASSSPGGRTGELFFGEGSRLTVL.

The chain links TRBV2 to TRBJ2-3, with D perhaps matching TRBD2 (6 bases). Looked up from germline, CDR1 is SNHLY and CDR2 is FYNNEI. The V end was cut by 4 bases, the J end by 4 bases, with 12 bases between. The CDR3 is 14 residues long. The CDR3 DNA follows: TGTGCCAGCAGTGGAACGGGAGTGGCAGATACGCAGTATTTT. It is translated as CASSGTGVADTQYF.

The chain combines TRBV11-2 with TRBJ2-7; 10 bases align to TRBD2. The germline gives CDR1 SGHAT, CDR2 FQNNGV. J was trimmed by 3 bases and V by 4 bases; bases with no gene match: 3. CDR3 size: 14 residues. The CDR3, as DNA: TGTGCCAGCAGCTGGACTAGCGGCTTCTACGAGCAGTACTTC. It translates to CASSWTSGFYEQYF.

The gene calls are TRBV5-1 and TRBJ2-5, with D perhaps given as TRBD1 or TRBD2 (5 bases each). The CDR3 spans 15 residues. CDR1 is SGHRS and CDR2 is YFSETQ in the germline V gene. Trimming pared 5 bases from V and 2 bases from J, leaving 16 bases between. This CDR3 is CASRTPGTLQETQYF. The CDR3 DNA reads as TGCGCCAGCAGGACCCCCGGGACCCTACAAGAGACCCAGTACTTC.

The V and J genes are TRBV12-5 and TRBJ2-7, with 10 positions matching TRBD1. V lost 5 bases and J lost 2; bases outside the gene matches: 6. The CDR3 has 15 amino acids. Per the germline V gene, CDR1 is LGHNT and CDR2 is FRNRAP. The CDR3 DNA reads TGTGCTAGTGGTCTTCCGGGACAGGGGACCTACGAGCAGTACTTC. Its protein is CASGLPGQGTYEQYF.

The rearrangement uses TRBV7-6 and TRBJ2-5, with 9 nucleotides matching TRBD2. The germline gives CDR1 SGHVS, CDR2 FNYEAQ. This CDR3 comprises 16 residues. V dropped 5 bases and J dropped 5; count of bases not matched to a gene: 12. The CDR3 nucleotides are TGTGCCAGCAGCCCGGGTTGGGGCGGGAGGGATGAGACCCAGTACTTC. This sequence encodes CASSPGWGGRDETQYF.

This chain joins TRBV18 and TRBJ2-7, with 8 bases matching TRBD1. The ends lost 6 bases at V and 3 bases at J; junction bases unmatched: 13. The CDR3 loop spans 16 amino acids. Germline CDR1 reads KGHSH; CDR2 reads LQKENI. DNA of the CDR3: TGTGCCAGCTCCAGGGCAGGCGGGACAGGTAGCTACGAGCAGTACTTC. Its translation is CASSRAGGTGSYEQYF.

The chain has TRBV30 and TRBJ2-5, with D unresolved. Germline CDR1 reads GTSNPN; CDR2 reads SVGIG (reference sequence). The CDR3 runs 11 residues. V lost 5 bases and J lost 6, with 10 bases in between. The CDR3 region is CAWADTQTQYF. In DNA form, the CDR3 reads TGTGCCTGGGCCGATACCCAGACCCAGTACTTC.

The rearrangement uses TRBV19 and TRBJ2-7; 9 bases align to TRBD1. CDR3 size: 15 residues. Trimming removed 5 bases from V and 3 bases from J; junction bases left unmatched: 8. CDR1 is LNHDA and CDR2 is SQIVND in the germline V gene (reference sequence). CDR3 bases: TGTGCCAGTAGTTATACCGGGACAGGGTTCTACGAGCAGTACTTC. Its translation: CASSYTGTGFYEQYF.

A remark on this clone: Other DNA sequences within the sample encode an identical CDR3. The chain links TRBV9 to TRBJ2-1; D is unclear. Trimming left V 2 bases short and J 1 base short, with 1 base between. The germline CDR1 and CDR2 sequences are SGDLS and YYNGEE. The CDR3 covers 12 residues. CDR3 DNA sequence: TGTGCCAGCAGCGTTTCCTACAATGAGCAGTTCTTC. Amino acid sequence: CASSVSYNEQFF.

V and J are TRBV7-2 and TRBJ2-5, with TRBD2 matching over 16 bases. The CDR3 sequence is 17 residues long. Germline lookup yields CDR1 SGHTA and CDR2 FQGNSA. V lost 5 bases and J lost 4; bases outside the gene matches: 7. The CDR3 bases are TGTGCCAGCAGCCCCGGGACTAGCGGGAGGGGGAGAGAGACCCAGTACTTC. Its protein is CASSPGTSGRGRETQYF.

The rearrangement links TRBV28 to TRBJ1-1; TRBD1 is a possible D gene (5 bases). Germline V gene lookup returns CDR1 MDHEN and CDR2 SYDVKM. The germline V and J ends were trimmed by 2 bases and 1 base, with 8 bases remaining between them. CDR3 length: 14 residues. In DNA, the CDR3 is TGTGCCAGCAGTTTAAGACAGAGGAACACTGAAGCTTTCTTT. Its protein is CASSLRQRNTEAFF.

This chain joins TRBV5-1 and TRBJ2-7; 9 positions match TRBD1. The junction had 12 bases not matched to a gene; V was cut back by 3 bases and J by 5 bases. Germline V gene data show CDR1 as SGHRS and CDR2 as YFSETQ. The CDR3 covers 16 residues. The CDR3 bases are TGCGCCAGCAGCTCGAAACTGGGACAGGGAGCTCACGAGCAGTACTTC. It is translated as CASSSKLGQGAHEQYF. Using reference TRBV5-1 and TRBJ2-7 for the parts outside the CDR3, the full variable domain is KAGVTQTPRYLIKTRGQQVTLSCSPISGHRSVSWYQQTPGQGLQFLFEYFSETQRNKGNFPGRFSGRQFSNSRSEMNVSTLELGDSALYLCASSSKLGQGAHEQYFGPGTRLTVT.

This sequence joins TRBV18 and TRBJ2-5; D gene uncertain. Germline loops: CDR1 KGHSH, CDR2 LQKENI. Trimming pared 2 bases from V and 5 bases from J, leaving 12 bases between. The CDR3 spans 14 residues. The CDR3 loop is CASSPGHPKETQYF. The CDR3, as DNA: TGTGCCAGCTCACCAGGGCACCCGAAGGAGACCCAGTACTTC.

V gene TRBV20-1 combines with J gene TRBJ2-1; weak D call: TRBD2 (5 bases). The CDR3 covers 11 residues. Germline V gene data show CDR1 as DFQATT and CDR2 as SNEGSKA (reference sequence). V lost 6 bases to trimming and J lost 3 bases, with 6 bases between them. CDR3 in amino acids: CSAGNYNEQFF. CDR3 nucleotides: TGCAGTGCCGGGAACTACAATGAGCAGTTCTTC.

The chain joins TRBV27 to TRBJ1-2, with no clear D. Germline-derived CDR1 and CDR2 are MNHEY and SMNVEV (reference sequence). V shed 4 bases and J shed 0 bases, with 12 bases lying between them. There are 15 residues in the CDR3. The CDR3 protein is CASSSQKLPNYGYTF. The CDR3 DNA is TGTGCCAGCAGTTCACAGAAACTTCCTAACTATGGCTACACCTTC.

This clone is medium-sized by share. The V gene is TRBV6-5, the J gene TRBJ1-1; D remains unclear. This CDR3 region has 12 residues. The ends were cut back, 7 bases at V and 14 bases at J, with 20 bases in the middle. Germline assignment: CDR1 MNHEY and CDR2 SVGAGI. The CDR3, as DNA: TGTGCCAGCATTGACACTTCGGGCATAAAGTTCTTT. Protein product: CASIDTSGIKFF.

This rearrangement joins TRBV30 to TRBJ2-1; 7 positions match TRBD2. After removal of 0 bases from V and 7 bases from J, the junction contained 21 bases not matched to a gene. Germline lookup yields CDR1 GTSNPN and CDR2 SVGIG (reference sequence). The CDR3 sequence is 19 residues long. The CDR3, as DNA: TGTGCCTGGAGTGTAAAAAGCCAACGGGACTATCAAAAACTAAATGAGCAGTTCTTC. Protein: CAWSVKSQRDYQKLNEQFF.

V is TRBV7-8 and J is TRBJ1-2, with 8 bases fitting TRBD1. The V gene end was trimmed by 4 bases and the J gene end by 6 bases; junction bases not matched to a gene: 4. Germline V gives CDR1 SGHVS, CDR2 FQNEAQ. The CDR3 sequence is 13 residues long. CDR3 DNA sequence: TGTGCCAGCAGCTCCCAGGGGGCGCATGGCTACACCTTC. It specifies CASSSQGAHGYTF.

This chain links TRBV7-9 with TRBJ1-2, with TRBD1 identical over 9 bases. The length of the CDR3 is 15 residues. V lost 5 bases and J lost 0; bases outside the gene matches: 4. Germline assignment: CDR1 SEHNR and CDR2 FQNEAQ (reference sequence). The CDR3 bases are TGTGCCAGCAGCCCCGGGACAGGGTCTAACTATGGCTACACCTTC. Translation: CASSPGTGSNYGYTF.

CDR3 in DNA: TGTGCCAGCAGGATATCGGACAGGGCGGTCACTGAAGCTTTCTTT. Translating gives CASRISDRAVTEAFF. This chain connects TRBV27 to TRBJ1-1; TRBD1 matches at 8 bases. Per the germline V gene, CDR1 is MNHEY and CDR2 is SMNVEV (reference sequence). V lost 6 bases and J lost 4; bases outside the gene matches: 10. CDR3 size: 15 residues.

The chain couples TRBV27 to TRBJ1-5; the D gene is possibly TRBD1 (5 bases). V was shortened by 0 bases and J by 7 bases, with 7 bases between the two germline ends. This CDR3 is built from 13 residues. In germline, CDR1 is MNHEY, CDR2 SMNVEV (reference sequence). CDR3 DNA sequence: TGTGCCAGCAGTTTATCAGGGGAACAGCCCCAGCATTTT. Translation: CASSLSGEQPQHF.

The chain is built from TRBV7-3 and TRBJ2-3; 8 bases line up with TRBD2. Germline V gene lookup returns CDR1 SGHTA and CDR2 FQGTGA. The CDR3 length is 15 residues. V was clipped by 4 bases and J by 2 bases; unmatched bases: 5. The chain's CDR3 is CASSSRGADTDTQYF. Written as DNA, the CDR3 is TGTGCCAGCAGCTCGCGGGGGGCAGACACAGATACGCAGTATTTT.

The chain uses TRBV28 and TRBJ2-7; D remains ambiguous. The CDR3 is 15 amino acids. The V end lost 7 bases, the J end lost 3 bases, and 19 bases lay between the germline ends. Per germline, CDR1 MDHEN and CDR2 SYDVKM. In nucleotides, the CDR3 is TGTGCCAGCACCCCCGATGTTCAGCGTATCTACGAGCAGTACTTC. Encoded protein: CASTPDVQRIYEQYF.

The V call is TRBV6-6, the J call TRBJ2-7, with 9 bases identical to TRBD2. The CDR3 runs 15 residues. The V and J ends lost 4 bases and 3 bases, in that order; junction bases with no gene match: 7. The germline V gene has CDR1 MNHNY and CDR2 SVGAGI (reference sequence). The CDR3 coding sequence is TGTGCCAGCAGTTCCCCGGGACTAGCAAGCTACGAGCAGTACTTC. Residues: CASSSPGLASYEQYF.

V and J are TRBV5-5 and TRBJ1-1; D unresolved. Germline V gene sequence: CDR1 SGHKS, CDR2 YYEKEE (reference sequence). This CDR3 has 14 amino acids. V lost 2 bases to trimming and J lost 5 bases, with 13 bases between them. The CDR3 nucleotides read TGTGCCAGCAGCTTTTCCGGGGTTTGGACTGAAGCTTTCTTT. As protein: CASSFSGVWTEAFF.

The chain is built from TRBV11-2 and TRBJ2-3, with D uncertain. Trimming left V 1 base short and J 4 bases short, with 6 bases between. CDR1 is SGHAT, CDR2 FQNNGV, per germline. This CDR3 contains 13 residues. The CDR3 sequence is CASSLVDPDTQYF. The CDR3 DNA reads as TGTGCCAGCAGCTTAGTAGACCCAGATACGCAGTATTTT.